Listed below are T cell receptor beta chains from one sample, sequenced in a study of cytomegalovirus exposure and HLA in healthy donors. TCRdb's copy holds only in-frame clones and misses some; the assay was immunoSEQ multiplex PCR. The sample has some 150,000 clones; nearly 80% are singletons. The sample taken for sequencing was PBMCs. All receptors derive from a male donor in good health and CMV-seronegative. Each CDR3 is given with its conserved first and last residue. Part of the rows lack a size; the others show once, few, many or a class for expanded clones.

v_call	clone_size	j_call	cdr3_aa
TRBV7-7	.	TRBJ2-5	CASSLVRTGGQETQYF
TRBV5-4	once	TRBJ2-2	CASSPPGGLGTGELFF
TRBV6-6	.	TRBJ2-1	CASSILAGGINEQFF
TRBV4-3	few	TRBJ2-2	CASSPYLSNTGELFF
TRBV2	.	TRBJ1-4	CASSDQGTLTLFF
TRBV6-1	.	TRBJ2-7	CASSEMITGGTGEQYF
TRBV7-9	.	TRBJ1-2	CASSFEPTGTNYGYTF
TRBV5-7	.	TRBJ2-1	CASSWTGTRNNEQFF
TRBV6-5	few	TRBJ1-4	CASSYAGVGTNEKLFF
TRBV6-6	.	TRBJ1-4	CASSPVSAGEKLFF
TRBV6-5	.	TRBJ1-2	CASSYSQSRRDYGYTF
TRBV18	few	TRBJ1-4	CASSPTGNEKLFF
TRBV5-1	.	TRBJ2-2	CASSPQGATGELFF
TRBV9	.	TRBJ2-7	CASSVAQGSYEQYF
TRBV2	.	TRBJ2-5	CASSDPGVRETQYF
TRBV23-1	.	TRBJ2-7	CASSHHLSGQYF
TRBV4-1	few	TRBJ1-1	CASSQELGGTEAFF
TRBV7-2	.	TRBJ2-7	CASSYSGGEQYF
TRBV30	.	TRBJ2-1	CAWSPNGEGFYNEQFF
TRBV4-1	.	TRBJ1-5	CASSQEDIPVSLPQHF
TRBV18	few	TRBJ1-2	CASSQDFGQGFGYTF
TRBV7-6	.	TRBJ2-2	CASSRTPNTGELFF
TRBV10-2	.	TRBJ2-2	CASNGGNTGELFF
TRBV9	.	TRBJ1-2	CASRGGQARANYGYTF
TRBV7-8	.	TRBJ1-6	CASSPEGRASNSPLHF
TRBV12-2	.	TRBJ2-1	CASRLACCDRAHNEQFF
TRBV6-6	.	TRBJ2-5	CASVHGGSGTQYF
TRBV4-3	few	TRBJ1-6	CASSQVRAPGSPLHF
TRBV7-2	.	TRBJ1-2	CASEARVGGYTF
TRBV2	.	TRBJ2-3	CASSGLGGMTDTQYF
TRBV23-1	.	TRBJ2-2	CASPRGRDTTPWGGDTGELFF
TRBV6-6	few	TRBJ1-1	CASSHGQVTEAFF
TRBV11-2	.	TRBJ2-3	CASSLGAAGGQDTQYF
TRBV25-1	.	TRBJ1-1	CASSEYVPGVDTEAFF
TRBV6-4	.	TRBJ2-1	CASSPSGTPWNEQFF
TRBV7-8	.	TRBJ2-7	CASSWTGGAYEQYF
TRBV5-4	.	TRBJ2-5	CASRVGGETGETQYF
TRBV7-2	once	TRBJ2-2	CASSRTRRNTGELFF
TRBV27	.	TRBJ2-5	CASSLGGQGAEETQYF
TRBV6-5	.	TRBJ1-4	CASSKTGGVGKLFF
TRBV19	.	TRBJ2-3	CASSPQGGGRHIAQYF
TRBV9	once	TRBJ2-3	CASSVEGLAGETSTDTQYF
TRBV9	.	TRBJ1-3	CASSPLDRGLGNTIYF
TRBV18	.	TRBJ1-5	CASSLLQENQPQHF
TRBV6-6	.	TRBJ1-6	CASSYESSYNSPLHF
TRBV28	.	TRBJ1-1	CASSYDRGGSTEAFF
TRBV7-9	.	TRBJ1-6	CASSGKDLRSPLHF
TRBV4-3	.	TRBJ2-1	CASSRDSLYNEQFF
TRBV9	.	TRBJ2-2	CASSPLNTGELFF
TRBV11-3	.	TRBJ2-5	CASSLEAHGGGGAQETQYF
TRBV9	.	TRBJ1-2	CASSVGTATNYGYTF
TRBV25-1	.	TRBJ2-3	CASSTLGDSYTQYF
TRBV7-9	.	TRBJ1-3	CASSLAERGAGNTIYF
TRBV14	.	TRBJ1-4	CASSPLRGFGEKLFF